This T cell receptor beta chain was identified in a study of cytomegalovirus exposure and HLA in healthy donors. This CDR3 is built from 16 residues. V was clipped by 1 base and J by 6 bases, with 17 bases between them. In germline, CDR1 is SGDLS, CDR2 YYNGEE. Study conclusions and caveats: For most TCR beta V segments, an earlier analysis put the productive rate at about 87% or about 30% of the time. The authors excluded some V segments, including TRBV6-2 and TRBV6-3, as indistinguishable.

The study ran its PCR with 60 Vbeta and 13 Jbeta primers. Assay used: immunoSEQ multiplex PCR; TCRdb lists only in-frame clones, some missing. The sample contains some 130,000 clones, around four fifths of which appear only once. Concerning this clone: The antigen is not known.

Sequenced: PBMCs. This chain links TRBV9 with TRBJ2-1; D call uncertain. This TCR came from a female donor in good health and CMV-seronegative. The CDR3 DNA is TGTGCCAGCAGCGTATCGTCCGATCCCTCCGGCAATGAGCAGTTCTTC. Amino acids: CASSVSSDPSGNEQFF.